This TCR beta chain was recovered during a study of blood T cell repertoires in COVID-19. Study information: Whether acute or convalescent, the COVID-19 samples came from the United States, Italy and Spain. T cells, B-cell-depleted T cells, or PBMCs provided the cDNA or gDNA that served as material.

In the original analysis: Scientists estimated how many nucleated cells there were by amplifying reference gene primers. Measured with immunoSEQ multiplex PCR; TCRdb has only the in-frame clones, and not every one. V, J and clone size are taken as reported in that table, and D and trimming were inferred from the DNA itself. The sample has some 16,000 clones, 80% to 90% seen once. Germline CDR1 and CDR2: LNHDA and SQIVND (reference sequence). CDR3 length equals 13 residues. Losses at the gene ends were 8 bases for V and 6 bases for J; bases not matched to a gene: 4. The source is a man of 80 years or more with acute or convalescent COVID-19. Sample: peripheral blood. The rearrangement joins TRBV19 to TRBJ2-2, with TRBD1 matching 9 bases. CDR3 DNA sequence: TGTGCCAGTGACAGGGGGATCTCCGGGGAGCTGTTTTTT. Translating gives CASDRGISGELFF. Drawing the rest from reference TRBV19 and TRBJ2-2, the complete variable domain is DGGITQSPKYLFRKEGQNVTLSCEQNLNHDAMYWYRQDPGQGLRLIYYSQIVNDFQKGDIAEGYSVSREKKESFPLTVTSAQKNPTAFYLCASDRGISGELFFGEGSRLTVL.